The rows below give T cell receptor beta chains drawn from one sample of a study of cytomegalovirus exposure and HLA in healthy donors. Sequencing was performed with immunoSEQ multiplex PCR; in TCRdb, only in-frame clones are kept and a portion is missing. The repertoire holds about 240,000 clones, approximately 86% seen once, with roughly 1.2% in the top ten. The sequenced sample consisted of PBMCs. These receptor sequences come from a woman in her twenties or thirties in good health and CMV-seropositive. Both conserved end residues are part of each CDR3. Each record gives: CDR3 DNA, CDR3 protein, J gene, clone size, V gene, D gene. A D gene is named only where the DNA matches it firmly. Size is omitted from some rows. Given values are once, few, many or a class for expanded clones.

CDR3 DNA: TGTGCTAGCAGCGAACAGGGAATGGAGACCCAGTACTTC; CDR3 protein: CASSEQGMETQYF; J gene: TRBJ2-5; clone size: -; V gene: TRBV7-7; D gene: -
CDR3 DNA: TGTGCCAGCAGCTTATCAGGGACTAGCGGGAAGGGTGAGCAGTTCTTC; CDR3 protein: CASSLSGTSGKGEQFF; J gene: TRBJ2-1; clone size: -; V gene: TRBV7-9; D gene: TRBD2
CDR3 DNA: TGCGCCAGCAGCTTGGGGGCGGGAGAGGGAGAGACCCAGTACTTC; CDR3 protein: CASSLGAGEGETQYF; J gene: TRBJ2-5; clone size: -; V gene: TRBV5-1; D gene: TRBD2
CDR3 DNA: TGTGCCAGCAGCCAAGATTACAGGCAGTCTAGCACAGATACGCAGTATTTT; CDR3 protein: CASSQDYRQSSTDTQYF; J gene: TRBJ2-3; clone size: -; V gene: TRBV4-2; D gene: -
CDR3 DNA: TGTGCCAGCAGTGAACCCGACGGGGGTAATGAAAAACTGTTTTTT; CDR3 protein: CASSEPDGGNEKLFF; J gene: TRBJ1-4; clone size: -; V gene: TRBV6-1; D gene: -
CDR3 DNA: TGTGCCAGCAGCCCGCCTTGGAGCGATCTCTCCAAGGAGACCCAGTACTTC; CDR3 protein: CASSPPWSDLSKETQYF; J gene: TRBJ2-5; clone size: -; V gene: TRBV14; D gene: -
CDR3 DNA: TGTGCCAGCAGCACAGCCTTCACCGGGACAGGGGGCATTAGAGAGACCCAGTACTTC; CDR3 protein: CASSTAFTGTGGIRETQYF; J gene: TRBJ2-5; clone size: -; V gene: TRBV27; D gene: TRBD1
CDR3 DNA: TGCAGCGTCAGGGTAGGCACTGAAGCTTTCTTT; CDR3 protein: CSVRVGTEAFF; J gene: TRBJ1-1; clone size: once; V gene: TRBV29-1; D gene: -
CDR3 DNA: TGTGCCAGCAGTTTACGGGGGTCGAACACCGGGGAGCTGTTTTTT; CDR3 protein: CASSLRGSNTGELFF; J gene: TRBJ2-2; clone size: -; V gene: TRBV27; D gene: -
CDR3 DNA: TGTGCCAGCTCACAGGGACAGGTCCCATCCTACGAGCAGTACTTC; CDR3 protein: CASSQGQVPSYEQYF; J gene: TRBJ2-7; clone size: few; V gene: TRBV18; D gene: TRBD1
CDR3 DNA: TGTGCCTGGAGCGATGGCAGGGAGCAGTACTTC; CDR3 protein: CAWSDGREQYF; J gene: TRBJ2-7; clone size: -; V gene: TRBV30; D gene: -
CDR3 DNA: TGTGCCAGCAGCTCCTTTGCGAGTTTCAATAGCTACGAGCAGTACTTC; CDR3 protein: CASSSFASFNSYEQYF; J gene: TRBJ2-7; clone size: -; V gene: TRBV7-9; D gene: -
CDR3 DNA: TGCAGCGTTCTCAGGGAAATCGCAGATACGCAGTATTTT; CDR3 protein: CSVLREIADTQYF; J gene: TRBJ2-3; clone size: few; V gene: TRBV29-1; D gene: -
CDR3 DNA: TGCAGCGTTGAAACGGGCACAGATACGCAGTATTTT; CDR3 protein: CSVETGTDTQYF; J gene: TRBJ2-3; clone size: -; V gene: TRBV29-1; D gene: -
CDR3 DNA: TGTGCCAGCAGCCAAGAGGTAGCGGGAGGGCCAGATACGCAGTATTTT; CDR3 protein: CASSQEVAGGPDTQYF; J gene: TRBJ2-3; clone size: -; V gene: TRBV4-2; D gene: TRBD2
CDR3 DNA: TGTGCCAGCAGTGTCATCACAGGGGGACTCCGGGACAATGAGCAGTTCTTC; CDR3 protein: CASSVITGGLRDNEQFF; J gene: TRBJ2-1; clone size: -; V gene: TRBV25-1; D gene: TRBD1
CDR3 DNA: TGTGCCAGCAGCGTCACCGGGACTCCTCTGCGGATCGGGGAGCTGTTTTTT; CDR3 protein: CASSVTGTPLRIGELFF; J gene: TRBJ2-2; clone size: -; V gene: TRBV9; D gene: -
CDR3 DNA: TGTGCCAGCAGCTCGGGGGTGGCTGGTCGGGACTATGGCTACACCTTC; CDR3 protein: CASSSGVAGRDYGYTF; J gene: TRBJ1-2; clone size: -; V gene: TRBV11-2; D gene: -
CDR3 DNA: TGTGCCTGGAGGCAGGGGGCCGGGCAGCCCCAGCATTTT; CDR3 protein: CAWRQGAGQPQHF; J gene: TRBJ1-5; clone size: -; V gene: TRBV30; D gene: TRBD1
CDR3 DNA: TGTGCCAGCTCACCTACAGGGAACACTGAAGCTTTCTTT; CDR3 protein: CASSPTGNTEAFF; J gene: TRBJ1-1; clone size: -; V gene: TRBV18; D gene: -
CDR3 DNA: TGTGCCAGCAGTTTGAGCTATGGCTACACCTTC; CDR3 protein: CASSLSYGYTF; J gene: TRBJ1-2; clone size: few; V gene: TRBV28; D gene: -
CDR3 DNA: TGTGCCAGCAGCTTAGAACCTAGCGTGACCTCCAATGAGCAGTTCTTC; CDR3 protein: CASSLEPSVTSNEQFF; J gene: TRBJ2-1; clone size: -; V gene: TRBV7-3; D gene: -
CDR3 DNA: TGTGCCAGCAGCGAGGCGGGACAGGGATATGGCTACACCTTC; CDR3 protein: CASSEAGQGYGYTF; J gene: TRBJ1-2; clone size: once; V gene: TRBV9; D gene: TRBD1
CDR3 DNA: TGTGCCAGCAGCGACAGGGGGGGTGGGGCCAACGTCCTGACTTTC; CDR3 protein: CASSDRGGGANVLTF; J gene: TRBJ2-6; clone size: -; V gene: TRBV2; D gene: TRBD1
CDR3 DNA: TGCGCCAGCAGCTTGGACAGGGGGCGCACAGATACGCAGTATTTT; CDR3 protein: CASSLDRGRTDTQYF; J gene: TRBJ2-3; clone size: -; V gene: TRBV5-1; D gene: TRBD1
CDR3 DNA: TGTGCCAGCAGTTTATCGCCACTAACAGATACGCAGTATTTT; CDR3 protein: CASSLSPLTDTQYF; J gene: TRBJ2-3; clone size: -; V gene: TRBV27; D gene: -
CDR3 DNA: TGCGCCAGCAGCCTCGGCCGAGAGCGTCTGGCCAACAATGAGCAGTTCTTC; CDR3 protein: CASSLGRERLANNEQFF; J gene: TRBJ2-1; clone size: -; V gene: TRBV4-1; D gene: -
CDR3 DNA: TGCGCCAGCAGCCCCAGTGGGGACAGAATTAATGAAAAACTGTTTTTT; CDR3 protein: CASSPSGDRINEKLFF; J gene: TRBJ1-4; clone size: -; V gene: TRBV5-1; D gene: TRBD1
CDR3 DNA: TGTGCCAGCAGCTTGGACAGCTATGGCTACACCTTC; CDR3 protein: CASSLDSYGYTF; J gene: TRBJ1-2; clone size: few; V gene: TRBV5-4; D gene: -
CDR3 DNA: TGTGCCAGCAGCGTAACCGACAGGGTGGGGGAGCAGTACTTC; CDR3 protein: CASSVTDRVGEQYF; J gene: TRBJ2-7; clone size: -; V gene: TRBV9; D gene: TRBD1
CDR3 DNA: TGTGCTAGTGGTACGGGACAGCCCGGGGAGCTGTTTTTT; CDR3 protein: CASGTGQPGELFF; J gene: TRBJ2-2; clone size: -; V gene: TRBV12-5; D gene: TRBD1
CDR3 DNA: TGTGCCAGTAGTGCAGGACAGACCTACGAGCAGTACTTC; CDR3 protein: CASSAGQTYEQYF; J gene: TRBJ2-7; clone size: -; V gene: TRBV19; D gene: -